This T cell receptor beta chain was captured in a study of tumor-infiltrating lymphocytes in localized non-small cell lung cancer. V lost 3 bases, J lost 0 bases, and 2 bases stayed unmatched. This CDR3 comprises 15 residues. Germline V gene sequence: CDR1 SGHDN, CDR2 FVKESK. Produced via immunoSEQ multiplex PCR; TCRdb's table is partial and in-frame only. Among around 6,600 clones listed, 71% were seen once. This sequence joins TRBV14 and TRBJ1-3; 7 bases map to TRBD1. Input material: lung tumor tissue. This clonotype originated in a human donor with non-small cell lung cancer. The DNA for the CDR3 is TGTGCCAGCAGCCAGAGACAGGGCTCTGGAAACACCATATATTTT. It translates to CASSQRQGSGNTIYF. The variable domain in full, completed from reference TRBV14 and TRBJ1-3, reads EAGVTQFPSHSVIEKGQTVTLRCDPISGHDNLYWYRRVMGKEIKFLLHFVKESKQDESGMPNNRFLAERTGGTYSTLKVQPAELEDSGVYFCASSQRQGSGNTIYFGEGSWLTVV.